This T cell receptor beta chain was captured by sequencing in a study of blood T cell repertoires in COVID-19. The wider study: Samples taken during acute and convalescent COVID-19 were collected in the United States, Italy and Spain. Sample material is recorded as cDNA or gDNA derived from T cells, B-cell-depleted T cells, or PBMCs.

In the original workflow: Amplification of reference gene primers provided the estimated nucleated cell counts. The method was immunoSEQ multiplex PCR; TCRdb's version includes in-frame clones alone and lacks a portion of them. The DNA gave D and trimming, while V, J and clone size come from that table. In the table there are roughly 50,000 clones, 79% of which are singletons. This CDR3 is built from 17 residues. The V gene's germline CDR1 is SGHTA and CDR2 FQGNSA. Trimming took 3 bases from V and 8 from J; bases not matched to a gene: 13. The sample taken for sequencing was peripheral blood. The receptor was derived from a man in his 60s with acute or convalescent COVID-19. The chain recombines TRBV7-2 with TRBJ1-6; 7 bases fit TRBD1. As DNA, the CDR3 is TGTGCCAGCAGCTTGAAAAAATATGACAGGGTTGATTCACCCCTCCACTTT. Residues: CASSLKKYDRVDSPLHF.